This entry features one TCR beta chain sequence. The data were taken from a study of T cell changes during pregnancy in multiple sclerosis. Libraries were prepared by immunoSEQ multiplex PCR; TCRdb keeps only in-frame clonotypes and omits some of them. The sample lists 50,000 or so clones; roughly 92% were seen once. The ends lost 0 bases at V and 1 base at J; junction bases unmatched: 7. The CDR3 has 18 residues. Germline-derived CDR1 and CDR2 are SGDLS and YYNGEE. This clonotype was sampled from a female donor with multiple sclerosis, enrolled in a pregnancy study. This chain connects TRBV9 to TRBJ2-1, with TRBD2 matching over 10 bases. The sample consisted of peripheral blood, taken in the third trimester of pregnancy. The CDR3 nucleotides read TGTGCCAGCAGCGTAGGGCCTGAGCGGGAGGGTTCCTACAATGAGCAGTTCTTC. Translation gives CASSVGPEREGSYNEQFF.